One sample yielded the 26 T cell receptor beta chains listed below, sequenced in a study of blood T cell repertoires in COVID-19. Produced via immunoSEQ multiplex PCR; TCRdb's table is partial and in-frame only. In the table there are almost 250,000 clones, around 87% of which are singletons. The sequenced material came from PBMCs or T cells enriched from blood (not recorded which). All receptors derive from a woman aged 45-65 years who had recovered from COVID-19.

The chain employs TRBV7-9 and TRBJ2-3, with a tentative D call TRBD2 (5 bases). Trimming stripped 1 base from V and 0 bases from J, with 11 bases between. The CDR3 has 16 amino acids. Germline-derived CDR1 and CDR2 are SEHNR and FQNEAQ (reference sequence). The CDR3 sequence is CASSLGEAASTDTQYF. CDR3 nucleotide sequence: TGTGCCAGCAGCTTAGGAGAAGCGGCTAGCACAGATACGCAGTATTTT.

The V and J genes are TRBV7-8 and TRBJ2-4; the match to TRBD2 covers 12 bases. V dropped 4 bases and J dropped 3; count of bases not matched to a gene: 4. The germline CDR1 and CDR2 sequences are SGHVS and FQNEAQ. The CDR3 runs to 16 residues. The CDR3 DNA reads TGTGCCAGCAGCTCCGGACTAGCGGGGAACAAAAACATTCAGTACTTC. Translated, it gives CASSSGLAGNKNIQYF.

This sequence joins TRBV7-2 and TRBJ1-2; 7 bases are shared with TRBD1. Germline-derived CDR1 and CDR2 are SGHTA and FQGNSA. This CDR3 region has 13 residues. The J segment lost 8 bases and the V segment lost 1 base, leaving 4 bases of the junction unmatched. In nucleotides, the CDR3 is TGTGCCAGCAGCTTAGGAGGGGGCGAAGGCTACACCTTC. This gives the protein CASSLGGGEGYTF.

The chain recombines TRBV11-2 with TRBJ2-5, with 11 positions matching TRBD2. The CDR3 totals 16 residues. The V segment lost 3 bases and the J segment 3 bases; nucleotides outside the gene matches: 6. Germline V gene lookup returns CDR1 SGHAT and CDR2 FQNNGV. CDR3 DNA sequence: TGTGCCAGCAGCTTTGTTTCACTAGCGGGAGAAGAGACCCAGTACTTC. Residues: CASSFVSLAGEETQYF.

The CDR3 DNA is TGTGCCAGCAGCGCCCTAGCGGGAGGGGGGGATACGCAGTATTTT. Translation gives CASSALAGGGDTQYF. J is TRBJ2-3 and V is TRBV9, with TRBD2 identical over 12 bases. V was pared by 3 bases and J by 6 bases, with 5 bases of the junction left unmatched. Germline assignment: CDR1 SGDLS and CDR2 YYNGEE. This CDR3 comprises 15 residues.

The rearrangement uses TRBV5-1 and TRBJ1-3; no clear D gene. This CDR3 is 14 amino acids long. The germline gives CDR1 SGHRS, CDR2 YFSETQ. The germline V and J ends were trimmed by 4 bases and 3 bases, with 11 bases remaining between them. The CDR3 DNA is TGCGCCAGCAGCGACCGGGATTTTGGAAACACCATATATTTT. Translated, it gives CASSDRDFGNTIYF.

The V gene is TRBV7-2, the J gene TRBJ2-7, with no clear D. Trimming took off 5 bases at V and 3 bases at J, with 17 bases between the two ends. The CDR3 is 15 residues long. Germline values: CDR1 SGHTA, CDR2 FQGNSA. The CDR3 reads CASSVRSYLIYEQYF. The CDR3 DNA is TGTGCCAGCAGCGTCCGTAGCTACCTGATCTACGAGCAGTACTTC.

V usage is TRBV12-3 or TRBV12-4 and J usage is TRBJ1-3, with 7 bases matching TRBD1. CDR3 length: 11 residues. J was trimmed by 11 bases and V by 5 bases; bases with no gene match: 3. The DNA for the CDR3 is TGTGCCAGCAGTGCCGGGACAGCCATATATTTT. It translates to CASSAGTAIYF.

CDR3 protein: CASSPFPSGSNAYEQYF. The CDR3 nucleotides are TGTGCCAGCAGCCCCTTCCCCAGCGGGAGTAACGCCTACGAGCAGTACTTC. This chain uses TRBV7-9 with TRBJ2-7, with TRBD2 identical over 8 bases. Per germline, CDR1 SEHNR and CDR2 FQNEAQ (reference sequence). V dropped 5 bases and J dropped 2; count of bases not matched to a gene: 14. CDR3 length: 17 amino acids.

The chain uses TRBV6-6 and TRBJ2-5; 14 bases are shared with TRBD2. Germline CDR1 reads MNHNY; CDR2 reads SVGAGI (reference sequence). The CDR3 consists of 19 residues. V lost 5 bases to trimming and J lost 5 bases; unmatched junction nucleotides: 16. The CDR3 region is CASSRSSGTSGSLVETQYF. DNA of the CDR3: TGTGCCAGCAGTCGCTCTTCCGGGACTAGCGGGAGTCTTGTGGAGACCCAGTACTTC.

This clone came up once. The rearrangement joins TRBV5-1 to TRBJ2-5; a weak D match, TRBD2 (5 bases). There are 15 residues in the CDR3. The germline V and J ends were trimmed by 0 bases and 4 bases, with 13 bases remaining between them. Germline V lookup: CDR1 SGHRS, CDR2 YFSETQ. DNA for the CDR3: TGCGCCAGCAGCTTGGCCGGCGGGCGCGGAGAGACCCAGTACTTC. Its translation is CASSLAGGRGETQYF.

The chain joins TRBV7-3 to TRBJ2-1, with TRBD2 matching over 7 bases. V lost 1 base to trimming and J lost 7 bases; unmatched junction nucleotides: 4. This CDR3 has 14 residues. Germline CDR1 reads SGHTA; CDR2 reads FQGTGA. The CDR3 region has the DNA TGTGCCAGCAGCTTAAGCGGGAGCGTAAATGAGCAGTTCTTC. Amino acids: CASSLSGSVNEQFF. The variable domain in full, with the rest retrieved from reference TRBV7-3 and TRBJ2-1, is GAGVSQTPSNKVTEKGKYVELRCDPISGHTALYWYRQSLGQGPEFLIYFQGTGAADDSGLPNDRFFAVRPEGSVSTLKIQRTERGDSAVYLCASSLSGSVNEQFFGPGTRLTVL.

The chain employs TRBV6-1 and TRBJ2-3; TRBD2 matches 14 bases. V shed 0 bases and J 4 bases; nucleotides not matched to a gene: 9. CDR3 length: 19 residues. CDR1 is MNHNS, CDR2 SASEGT, per germline. CDR3 coding DNA: TGTGCCAGCAGTGAAGCCCCTTGGAGACTAGCGGGAGGGTCAGATACGCAGTATTTT. This gives the protein CASSEAPWRLAGGSDTQYF.

A note on this clone: This CDR3 is also generated by other DNA sequences in the sample. J is TRBJ1-2 and V is TRBV29-1; D gene unclear. The V gene's germline CDR1 is SQVTM and CDR2 ANQGSEA. CDR3 length: 12 residues. V was shortened by 6 bases and J by 4 bases, with 12 bases between the two germline ends. DNA of the CDR3: TGCAGCGTAGTGACCGGGTCCTATGGCTACACCTTC. It encodes CSVVTGSYGYTF.

The CDR3 protein is CASSRDRDNEQFF. The CDR3 DNA sequence: TGTGCCAGCAGTAGGGACAGGGACAATGAGCAGTTCTTC. The genes are TRBV2 and TRBJ2-1, with TRBD1 matching over 9 bases. CDR1 is SNHLY and CDR2 is FYNNEI in the germline V gene. CDR3 size: 13 residues. Trimming at V came to 5 bases and at J to 5 bases, leaving 1 base not matched to a gene.

This clone was counted at least ten times. The rearrangement uses TRBV6-1 and TRBJ2-7; D is perhaps TRBD1 (6 bases). V was cut by 2 bases and J by 7 bases, with 15 bases left in between. The CDR3 length is 14 residues. CDR1 MNHNS and CDR2 SASEGT come from the germline V gene. CDR3 amino acids: CASSELVTGLEQYF. DNA for the CDR3: TGTGCCAGCAGTGAACTTGTAACAGGGTTAGAGCAGTACTTC.

This clone was seen more than once but under ten times. CDR3 in amino acids: CASSLRTGTHNEQFF. The DNA for the CDR3 is TGTGCCAGCAGTCTACGGACAGGGACCCACAATGAGCAGTTCTTC. The rearrangement joins TRBV27 to TRBJ2-1; the match to TRBD1 covers 8 bases. The CDR3 runs 15 residues. Germline loops: CDR1 MNHEY, CDR2 SMNVEV (reference sequence). V was clipped by 5 bases and J by 5 bases; unmatched bases: 8.

The V call is TRBV7-2, the J call TRBJ2-7, with TRBD2 matching over 12 bases. Germline V lookup: CDR1 SGHTA, CDR2 FQGNSA. The CDR3 contains 15 residues. Germline trimming cut 3 bases from V and 2 bases from J; bases unmatched to any gene: 2. The CDR3 loop is CASSLGLAGPYEQYF. The DNA of the CDR3 is TGTGCCAGCAGCTTGGGACTAGCGGGCCCCTACGAGCAGTACTTC.

The chain is built from TRBV5-1 and TRBJ2-2; D uncertain. With 2 bases removed from V and 0 bases from J, the gap between germline ends came to 8 bases. The CDR3 covers 15 residues. Germline CDR1 and CDR2: SGHRS and YFSETQ. CDR3 in amino acids: CASSLTPPNTGELFF. The CDR3 nucleotides read TGCGCCAGCAGCTTAACTCCACCGAACACCGGGGAGCTGTTTTTT.

This chain uses TRBV7-9 with TRBJ1-3; D gene uncertain. Trimming removed 3 bases from V and 0 bases from J, with 9 bases in between. Germline V gene sequence: CDR1 SEHNR, CDR2 FQNEAQ (reference sequence). The CDR3 sequence is 15 residues long. CDR3 sequence: CASSFSASSGNTIYF. The CDR3 DNA reads TGTGCCAGCAGCTTCAGTGCCAGCTCTGGAAACACCATATATTTT.

This chain connects TRBV28 to TRBJ2-3; D possibly corresponds to TRBD2 (6 bases). Germline V gene lookup returns CDR1 MDHEN and CDR2 SYDVKM. This CDR3 spans 15 amino acids. V lost 4 bases to trimming and J lost 1 base, with 12 bases between them. CDR3 sequence: CASSSPGTGTDTQYF. The CDR3 bases are TGTGCCAGCAGTTCTCCCGGGACTGGCACAGATACGCAGTATTTT.

V is TRBV28 and J is TRBJ1-5, with 7 bases matching TRBD1. This CDR3 is built from 12 residues. Unmatched junction bases numbered 0, after V lost 6 bases and J lost 4 bases. Per the germline V gene, CDR1 is MDHEN and CDR2 is SYDVKM. This chain's CDR3 is CASSRGNQPQHF. The CDR3 DNA is TGTGCCAGCAGCAGGGGGAATCAGCCCCAGCATTTT.

This clone is a singleton in its sample. The V gene is TRBV4-1, the J gene TRBJ1-2; the match to TRBD1 covers 7 bases. The CDR3 is 16 residues long. With 2 bases clipped from V and 4 bases from J, the junction kept 10 bases outside the gene matches. The germline V gene has CDR1 MGHRA and CDR2 YSYEKL. The CDR3 loop reads CASSQSYRGAGYGYTF. The CDR3 DNA sequence: TGCGCCAGCAGCCAATCCTACAGGGGAGCGGGCTATGGCTACACCTTC.

The chain links TRBV27 to TRBJ2-7; perhaps TRBD1 as D (5 bases). The CDR3 extends over 15 amino acids. Per germline, CDR1 MNHEY and CDR2 SMNVEV (reference sequence). Between the trimmed V and J ends, which lost 4 bases and 1 base, there was a span of 14 bases. CDR3 DNA sequence: TGTGCCAGCAGTTCCCCCCAAAGGGGATCCTACGAGCAGTACTTC. This codes for CASSSPQRGSYEQYF.

The gene calls are TRBV7-2 and TRBJ2-1; the match to TRBD1 covers 7 bases. Germline values: CDR1 SGHTA, CDR2 FQGNSA. V lost 6 bases and J lost 0; bases outside the gene matches: 2. The CDR3 sequence is 14 residues long. In DNA form, the CDR3 reads TGTGCCAGCAGGCCAGGGGGCTCCTACAATGAGCAGTTCTTC. Encoded protein: CASRPGGSYNEQFF.

The rearrangement uses TRBV7-9 and TRBJ2-2; 9 bases fit TRBD2. V shed 5 bases and J 5 bases; nucleotides not matched to a gene: 6. Germline-derived CDR1 and CDR2 are SEHNR and FQNEAQ (reference sequence). CDR3 size: 15 residues. The CDR3 is CASSLSGSGTGELFF. DNA for the CDR3: TGTGCCAGCAGCCTTAGCGGGAGTGGGACCGGGGAGCTGTTTTTT.